A selection of T cell receptor beta chains follows, all from one sample in a study of beta chain features in type 1 diabetes. Profiled with immunoSEQ multiplex PCR; TCRdb holds only in-frame clones, not every one. This table has hundreds of thousands of clones, around 15% appearing once. Sequenced sample: naive CD4+ T cells from blood. The receptors come from a man aged 18 to 35 with type 1 diabetes. Each CDR3 is given with its conserved first and last residue. The D gene is left open where the match is weak. Size tells how often a clone was seen (once, few, many) or the class of an expanded clone, and some rows leave it out.

d_call | j_call | clone_size | v_call | cdr3_nt | cdr3_aa
TRBD1 | TRBJ1-3 | few | TRBV6-5 | TGTGCCAGCAGTTGGGACAGGACCAACACCATATATTTT | CASSWDRTNTIYF
NA | TRBJ2-5 | NA | TRBV20-1 | TGCAGTGCTCCCCACCCCGAGACCCAGTACTTC | CSAPHPETQYF
TRBD2 | TRBJ2-3 | NA | TRBV27 | TGTGCCAGCAGGGTCCCTATAGCGGGGCGGGGGGAAGATACGCAGTATTTT | CASRVPIAGRGEDTQYF
NA | TRBJ1-5 | few | TRBV15 | TGTGCCACCAGGAAGGGGGAGCGTCAGCCCCAGCATTTT | CATRKGERQPQHF
TRBD1 | TRBJ1-6 | few | TRBV6-5 | TGTGCCAGCAGTTACGAAGGGGGCGGTTCACCCCTCCACTTT | CASSYEGGGSPLHF
TRBD1 | TRBJ2-1 | NA | TRBV2 | TGTGCCAGCAGACAGGGGACCCTCCTTAACAATGAGCAGTTCTTC | CASRQGTLLNNEQFF
NA | TRBJ2-1 | few | TRBV11-3 | TGTGCCAGCAGCTTAGTTCAGAGAAATGAGCAGTTCTTC | CASSLVQRNEQFF
NA | TRBJ1-1 | NA | TRBV9 | TGTGCCAGCAGCGTAGCGGAGAACACTGAAGCTTTCTTT | CASSVAENTEAFF
NA | TRBJ1-5 | few | TRBV5-4 | TGTGCCAGCAGCTTGGGGATTCCGAATAGCAATCAGCCCCAGCATTTT | CASSLGIPNSNQPQHF
TRBD1 | TRBJ1-5 | few | TRBV27 | TGTGCCAGCAGGCCTGGACAGGGGGCTCAGCCCCAGCATTTT | CASRPGQGAQPQHF
NA | TRBJ2-3 | NA | TRBV5-1 | TGCGCCAGCAGCCCCGGACAGATCACAGATACGCAGTATTTT | CASSPGQITDTQYF
NA | TRBJ1-2 | few | TRBV4-1 | TGCGCCAGCAGCCAAGACACTTATGGCTACACCTTC | CASSQDTYGYTF
NA | TRBJ1-1 | NA | TRBV27 | TGTGCCAGCAGTCCCCGGGTGTGGACTGAAGCTTTCTTT | CASSPRVWTEAFF
NA | TRBJ1-5 | many | TRBV30 | TGTGCCTGGAGCGGGACACTGGAAAATCAGCCCCAGCATTTT | CAWSGTLENQPQHF
NA | TRBJ2-4 | few | TRBV9 | TGTGCCAGCAGCGTAACGACGGGGAAAAACATTCAGTACTTC | CASSVTTGKNIQYF
TRBD1 | TRBJ1-5 | once | TRBV6-5 | TGTGCCAGCAGAACGCTGGGACAGGGACATCAGCCCCAGCATTTT | CASRTLGQGHQPQHF
NA | TRBJ2-7 | NA | TRBV6-5 | TGTGCCAGCAGTTACTCGAGGGACCTCGAGCAGTACTTC | CASSYSRDLEQYF